The 9 T cell receptor beta chains below all came from one sample that was sequenced in a study of CXCR4 blockade with PD-1 therapy in pancreatic cancer. The repertoire was sequenced with immunoSEQ multiplex PCR; TCRdb's copy has only in-frame clones and lacks some. This table holds 15,000 to 20,000 clones, around 72% found once. The sample taken for sequencing was tumor tissue. All receptors derive from a human donor with pancreatic ductal adenocarcinoma.

The V call is TRBV29-1, the J call TRBJ1-2; D call uncertain. The V end was cut by 4 bases, the J end by 4 bases, with 10 bases between. Per germline, CDR1 SQVTM and CDR2 ANQGSEA. The CDR3 extends over 12 amino acids. The CDR3 here is CSVGRPSYGYTF. CDR3 in DNA: TGCAGCGTTGGCAGACCTTCCTATGGCTACACCTTC.

The J gene is TRBJ1-2, the V gene TRBV19, with D hard to call. From germline, CDR1 is LNHDA and CDR2 SQIVND (reference sequence). The V gene lost 4 bases and the J gene lost 6 bases, with 9 bases spanning the gap. This CDR3 is built from 12 residues. As DNA, the CDR3 is TGTGCCAGTAGTAGGACGGCTCATGGCTACACCTTC. The encoded protein is CASSRTAHGYTF.

The chain links TRBV19 to TRBJ2-1, with 14 bases fitting TRBD2. The CDR3 spans 16 residues. V was pared by 5 bases and J by 2 bases, with 2 bases of the junction left unmatched. Germline assignment: CDR1 LNHDA and CDR2 SQIVND (reference sequence). In nucleotides, the CDR3 is TGTGCCAGTAGTCCGGGACTAGCGGGAGCCTACAATGAGCAGTTCTTC. Its translation is CASSPGLAGAYNEQFF.

The chain employs TRBV5-1 and TRBJ1-1; 8 nucleotides agree with TRBD1. Germline V gene sequence: CDR1 SGHRS, CDR2 YFSETQ. The CDR3 loop spans 15 amino acids. J was trimmed by 3 bases and V by 4 bases; bases with no gene match: 8. The CDR3 sequence: CASSRGQGADTEAFF. In nucleotides, the CDR3 is TGCGCCAGCAGCCGGGGGCAGGGGGCAGACACTGAAGCTTTCTTT.

The chain recombines TRBV30 with TRBJ2-5; a weak D match, TRBD1 (5 bases). The germline V gene has CDR1 GTSNPN and CDR2 SVGIG (reference sequence). The CDR3 spans 12 residues. Trimming left V 3 bases short and J 1 base short, with 6 bases between. CDR3 in DNA: TGTGCCTGGAGGGGGCCCCAAGAGACCCAGTACTTC. As protein: CAWRGPQETQYF.

This rearrangement joins TRBV15 to TRBJ2-1; the match to TRBD2 covers 11 bases. Germline V lookup: CDR1 LNHNV, CDR2 YYDKDF (reference sequence). The CDR3 sequence is 19 residues long. Germline trimming cut 0 bases from V and 0 bases from J; bases unmatched to any gene: 7. CDR3 coding DNA: TGTGCCACCAGCAGAGATGTAGCGGGAGGGCCCGGCTCCTACAATGAGCAGTTCTTC. Translated: CATSRDVAGGPGSYNEQFF.

The chain links TRBV15 to TRBJ2-2; possibly TRBD2 for D (5 bases). The CDR3 length is 14 residues. The germline CDR1 and CDR2 sequences are LNHNV and YYDKDF (reference sequence). V was cut by 11 bases and J by 5 bases, with 18 bases left in between. The DNA for the CDR3 is TGTGCCGTCAGCCGGGGAAGGTATACCGGGGAGCTGTTTTTT. Protein sequence: CAVSRGRYTGELFF.

The table lists this clone with a count of one. The chain couples TRBV10-3 to TRBJ2-1, with D possibly being TRBD2 (6 bases). The CDR3 has 14 amino acids. V gave up 3 bases and J gave up 4 bases, with 10 bases separating them. Germline V gene sequence: CDR1 ENHRY, CDR2 SYGVKD. CDR3 sequence reads: CAISDPGDYNEQFF. The CDR3 nucleotides read TGTGCCATCAGTGATCCGGGGGATTACAATGAGCAGTTCTTC.

This clone is medium-sized in the sample. CDR3 nucleotides: TGTGCCAGCAGCCCCAAAGGGACAGAGTCCATCAGCAATCAGCCCCAGCATTTT. Translating it yields CASSPKGTESISNQPQHF. The J gene is TRBJ1-5, the V gene TRBV9; 7 bases map to TRBD1. The CDR3 has 18 residues. CDR1 and CDR2 from the germline V gene are SGDLS and YYNGEE. V was clipped by 4 bases and J by 1 base; unmatched bases: 14.